Listed below are T cell receptor beta chains from one sample, sequenced in a study of blood T cell repertoires in COVID-19. TCRdb keeps only in-frame clones here, not all; method: immunoSEQ multiplex PCR. Of 250,000 to 300,000 clones listed, roughly 90% are singletons. The sequencing input was peripheral blood. These receptor sequences come from a woman aged 50 to 65 who had recovered from COVID-19. The CDR3 runs from the conserved cysteine through the conserved F or W. The D gene is left open where the match is weak. Clone size is given for some rows only: seen once, a few or many times, or a class if the clone is expanded.

TRBV4-3,-,-,16,TRBJ1-4,TGCGCCAGCAGCCAGACAGTAAACAGAAGAAATGAAAAACTGTTTTTT,CASSQTVNRRNEKLFF
TRBV5-1,-,TRBD1,19,TRBJ1-4,TGCGCCAGCAGCGCCAACTACAGGGGGCAGACGTCGACTAATGAAAAACTGTTTTTT,CASSANYRGQTSTNEKLFF
TRBV18,-,-,15,TRBJ2-5,TGTGCCAGCTCACCGGACTTACGCAGAAAAGAGACCCAGTACTTC,CASSPDLRRKETQYF
TRBV7-2,-,TRBD1,13,TRBJ1-1,TGTGCCAGCAGCCGGGACAGGGGGGGTGAAGCTTTCTTT,CASSRDRGGEAFF
TRBV7-3,-,-,15,TRBJ2-3,TGTGCCAGCAGCTCCTCGGGACTGGAGGGCGATACGCAGTATTTT,CASSSSGLEGDTQYF
TRBV11-2,-,TRBD1,15,TRBJ1-2,TGTGCCAGCAGCTTGGGGGACAGGGGAAAATATGGCTACACCTTC,CASSLGDRGKYGYTF
TRBV28,-,-,16,TRBJ1-1,TGTGCCAGCAGCCTTAATCCTGTCCTTCGGGGGGCTGAAGCTTTCTTT,CASSLNPVLRGAEAFF
TRBV2,-,TRBD1,13,TRBJ1-1,TGTGCCAGCAGCGAGGACAGGGGCCCGGGAGCTTTCTTT,CASSEDRGPGAFF
TRBV5-1,-,-,14,TRBJ1-1,TGCGCCAGCAGCTACGACATCGGTAACACTGAAGCTTTCTTT,CASSYDIGNTEAFF
TRBV5-6,-,-,13,TRBJ2-7,TGTGCCAGCAGCTTGGGGACTCTCAACTGGGCCTACTTC,CASSLGTLNWAYF
TRBV5-5,-,-,13,TRBJ2-5,TGTGCCAGCAGCTTGGGCAGCCAAGAGACCCAGTACTTC,CASSLGSQETQYF
TRBV27,-,-,13,TRBJ1-1,TGTGCCAGCAGTCCCCGCGGAGACACTGAAGCTTTCTTT,CASSPRGDTEAFF
TRBV29-1,-,-,14,TRBJ1-2,TGCAGCGTTCCGGGAGTCTCGAGGGGCTATGGCTACACCTTC,CSVPGVSRGYGYTF
TRBV9,-,-,13,TRBJ1-1,TGTGCCAGCAGCGTAGAATACGGGGCTGAAGCTTTCTTT,CASSVEYGAEAFF
TRBV6-5,-,TRBD2,16,TRBJ2-1,TGTGCCAGCAGTTACTCCGGGACTAGCGGGGTTCGGCGGCAGTTCTTC,CASSYSGTSGVRRQFF
TRBV12-5,-,-,18,TRBJ2-3,TGTGCTAGTGGTTTGCCGCCCGTAGGGGTCCCCAGCACAGATACGCAGTATTTT,CASGLPPVGVPSTDTQYF
TRBV9,-,-,14,TRBJ1-5,TGTGCCAGCAGCGTGTCAGGGTTGGTTGCGCCCCAGCATTTT,CASSVSGLVAPQHF
TRBV19,-,TRBD1,15,TRBJ2-2,TGTGCCAGTAGTCTAGGGGGCCGGAACACCGGGGAGCTGTTTTTT,CASSLGGRNTGELFF
TRBV19,-,-,15,TRBJ2-5,TGTGCCAGTAGTATAGATACAGGGACGGGAGAGACCCAGTACTTC,CASSIDTGTGETQYF
TRBV28,-,-,18,TRBJ1-2,TGTGCCAGCAGTTCCCGACTCCTAACAGGGTCTACTAACTATGGCTACACCTTC,CASSSRLLTGSTNYGYTF
TRBV9,-,TRBD1,16,TRBJ2-7,TGTGCCAGCAGCGTTGGTTCACACAGGGGGTCCCACGAGCAGTACTTC,CASSVGSHRGSHEQYF
TRBV5-1,few,TRBD1,15,TRBJ2-2,TGCGCCAGCTTTGGACAGGGGCTGTACACCGGGGAGCTGTTTTTT,CASFGQGLYTGELFF
TRBV5-1,-,-,15,TRBJ2-1,TGCGCCAGCAGCTTGACTATCGGCTCCTACAATGAGCAGTTCTTC,CASSLTIGSYNEQFF
TRBV7-2,once,-,16,TRBJ2-7,TGTGCCAGCAGCCAACTGGGCAGGGCCCCCACGGGCGAGCAGTACTTC,CASSQLGRAPTGEQYF
TRBV5-6,few,TRBD1,14,TRBJ1-1,TGTGCCAGCAGACGGACAGGGAGGAACACTGAAGCTTTCTTT,CASRRTGRNTEAFF
TRBV13,-,-,15,TRBJ1-4,TGTGCCAGCAGCTCTTACTCCAAGCTCGGGGAAAAACTGTTTTTT,CASSSYSKLGEKLFF
TRBV19,-,-,13,TRBJ2-7,TGTGCCAGTAGCCCGGGACTCTCCTACGAGCAGTACTTC,CASSPGLSYEQYF
TRBV5-6,-,-,14,TRBJ2-7,TGTGCCAGCAGCTTGTCCGGGTTCTCCTACGAGCAGTACTTC,CASSLSGFSYEQYF
TRBV9,once,-,12,TRBJ1-6,TGTGCCAGCAGCTTTAATAATTCACCCCTCCACTTT,CASSFNNSPLHF
TRBV30,-,-,13,TRBJ2-2,TGTGCCTGGAGTCTTCGTGGGCCCGGGGAGCTGTTTTTT,CAWSLRGPGELFF
TRBV7-6,once,-,14,TRBJ2-7,TGTGCCAGCAGCTCGCGTGAGGGTCAGAAGGAGCAGTACTTC,CASSSREGQKEQYF